Listed here are 30 T cell receptor beta chains from one sample, sequenced in a study of control samples from healthy donors and cancer patients (dated by TCRdb to 2020 to 2022). Preparation of the library involved the immunoSEQ multiplex PCR assay. In its TCRdb copy, this immuneACCESS table keeps in-frame sequences only and misses some clones. Where compared with another copy, unresolved V genes explain less than half of these, and the others have no known cause. The sample profile shows some 150,000 clones; around 90% of them were found once. The ten largest clonotypes hold under 4% of the sample. The sample was blood. The receptors shown here come from a young man in good health.

This rearrangement joins TRBV28 to TRBJ1-1, with TRBD1 as a possible D gene (5 bases). Germline assignment: CDR1 MDHEN and CDR2 SYDVKM. Trimming removed 5 bases from V and 4 bases from J, with 14 bases in between. This CDR3 has 14 amino acids. The CDR3 DNA sequence: TGTGCCAGCAGTCGACGGGGGGTCGGCACTGAAGCTTTCTTT. It is translated as CASSRRGVGTEAFF.

J is TRBJ1-2 and V is TRBV11-2, with TRBD1 matching 9 bases. CDR3 size: 17 residues. The V gene's germline CDR1 is SGHAT and CDR2 FQNNGV. The V and J ends lost 0 bases and 4 bases, in that order; junction bases with no gene match: 9. CDR3 sequence reads: CASSLDGGQGVFYGYTF. The CDR3 DNA follows: TGTGCCAGCAGCTTAGATGGGGGACAGGGAGTTTTCTATGGCTACACCTTC.

The chain employs TRBV11-2 and TRBJ2-3; 8 nucleotides agree with TRBD2. Germline CDR1 SGHAT, CDR2 FQNNGV. The V and J ends lost 0 bases and 4 bases, in that order; junction bases with no gene match: 6. This CDR3 has 16 amino acids. The CDR3: CASSLDPGGHADTQYF. The CDR3 bases are TGTGCCAGCAGCTTAGACCCGGGGGGGCATGCAGATACGCAGTATTTT.

J is TRBJ2-1 and V is TRBV9; TRBD1 matches at 7 bases. The CDR3 has 15 amino acids. With V trimmed by 2 bases and J by 4 bases, 6 bases remained unmatched. Germline V gene lookup returns CDR1 SGDLS and CDR2 YYNGEE. The CDR3 coding sequence is TGTGCCAGCAGCGTTAGGACAGGCGCTTACAATGAGCAGTTCTTC. Translation: CASSVRTGAYNEQFF.

The chain couples TRBV9 to TRBJ1-2; 9 nucleotides line up with TRBD1. CDR1 and CDR2 from the germline V gene are SGDLS and YYNGEE. V was clipped by 3 bases and J by 4 bases; unmatched bases: 13. This CDR3 contains 17 residues. The CDR3 DNA is TGTGCCAGCAGCGCATCCGGGACAGGGATCCCCCCCTATGGCTACACCTTC. It translates to CASSASGTGIPPYGYTF. Complete variable domain (other parts from reference TRBV9 and TRBJ1-2): DSGVTQTPKHLITATGQRVTLRCSPRSGDLSVYWYQQSLDQGLQFLIQYYNGEERAKGNILERFSAQQFPDLHSELNLSSLELGDSALYFCASSASGTGIPPYGYTFGSGTRLTVV.

This clone was seen a single time. The V call is TRBV15, the J call TRBJ2-3; 10 nucleotides align to TRBD2. CDR3 size: 17 residues. The V gene's germline CDR1 is LNHNV and CDR2 YYDKDF (reference sequence). V was pared by 0 bases and J by 1 base, with 4 bases of the junction left unmatched. The DNA for the CDR3 is TGTGCCACCAGCAGAGACGCCAGCGGGGGGGGCACAGATACGCAGTATTTT. Encoded protein: CATSRDASGGGTDTQYF.

This clone was seen more than once but under ten times. The chain combines TRBV7-8 with TRBJ1-3; D is undetermined. Deletions cut 3 bases from V and 1 base from J, with 7 bases between. CDR1 and CDR2 from the germline V gene are SGHVS and FQNEAQ. This CDR3 contains 14 residues. The CDR3 sequence: CASSLGRSGNTIYF. Here the CDR3 DNA reads TGTGCCAGCAGCTTGGGAAGGTCTGGAAACACCATATATTTT.

V usage is TRBV5-1 and J usage is TRBJ2-3, with 8 bases fitting TRBD2. With 0 bases clipped from V and 6 bases from J, the junction kept 6 bases outside the gene matches. The CDR3 covers 15 residues. Germline V lookup: CDR1 SGHRS, CDR2 YFSETQ. CDR3 in amino acids: CASSLGGLGLDTQYF. The CDR3 DNA reads as TGCGCCAGCAGCTTGGGGGGACTAGGGTTGGATACGCAGTATTTT.

The rearrangement links TRBV2 to TRBJ1-3; TRBD1 matches 8 bases. Germline lookup yields CDR1 SNHLY and CDR2 FYNNEI. The junction had 1 base not matched to a gene; V was cut back by 3 bases and J by 3 bases. CDR3 length: 14 amino acids. The CDR3 loop is CASSDRGRGNTIYF. The DNA for the CDR3 is TGTGCCAGCAGTGACAGGGGGCGTGGAAACACCATATATTTT.

CDR3 DNA sequence: TGTGCCAGCAGCCTCGGACAGGGGGGCTACGAGCAGTACTTC. Encoded protein: CASSLGQGGYEQYF. The gene calls are TRBV28 and TRBJ2-7; 10 nucleotides line up with TRBD1. The CDR3 extends over 14 amino acids. Germline V gives CDR1 MDHEN, CDR2 SYDVKM. After removal of 6 bases from V and 3 bases from J, the junction contained 5 bases not matched to a gene.

The rearrangement links TRBV7-9 to TRBJ2-2; 7 nucleotides line up with TRBD1. V shed 5 bases and J 3 bases; nucleotides not matched to a gene: 9. Germline V gene data show CDR1 as SEHNR and CDR2 as FQNEAQ (reference sequence). The CDR3 has 16 amino acids. The CDR3 DNA reads TGTGCCAGCAGCCCCGAAAGGGGGCCGGACACCGGGGAGCTGTTTTTT. It is translated as CASSPERGPDTGELFF.

The chain links TRBV5-1 to TRBJ2-7; a weak D match, TRBD1 (6 bases). Germline values: CDR1 SGHRS, CDR2 YFSETQ. Deletions cut 1 base from V and 2 bases from J, with 10 bases between. The CDR3 is made up of 14 amino acids. CDR3 protein: CASSLSGQAYEQYF. In DNA form, the CDR3 reads TGCGCCAGCAGCTTGTCGGGACAAGCCTACGAGCAGTACTTC.

J is TRBJ2-6 and V is TRBV27; the D gene is possibly TRBD1 (5 bases). This CDR3 is built from 14 residues. V was shortened by 5 bases and J by 2 bases, with 7 bases between the two germline ends. CDR1 and CDR2 (germline): MNHEY, SMNVEV (reference sequence). The CDR3 here is CASSMTAGANVLTF. The DNA for the CDR3 is TGTGCCAGCAGTATGACAGCTGGGGCCAACGTCCTGACTTTC.

The rearrangement joins TRBV28 to TRBJ1-6; TRBD1 matches 11 bases. The CDR3 extends over 18 amino acids. Germline CDR1 is MDHEN and CDR2 is SYDVKM. V lost 6 bases to trimming and J lost 0 bases; unmatched junction nucleotides: 7. CDR3 residues: CASSPGTGGSSYNSPLHF. CDR3 sequence (DNA): TGTGCCAGCAGCCCCGGGACAGGGGGGAGCTCCTATAATTCACCCCTCCACTTT.

The chain employs TRBV6-1 and TRBJ2-3; D remains ambiguous. CDR1 and CDR2 (germline): MNHNS, SASEGT. V lost 1 base to trimming and J lost 6 bases, with 20 bases between them. This CDR3 has 17 amino acids. This chain's CDR3 is CASSEGFYGSYGDTQYF. As DNA, the CDR3 is TGTGCCAGCAGTGAAGGTTTTTATGGGTCCTACGGGGATACGCAGTATTTT.

This clone occurred a few times. The chain couples TRBV5-4 to TRBJ2-3; D is unclear. Germline CDR1 reads SGHNT; CDR2 reads YYREEE (reference sequence). The CDR3 sequence is 11 residues long. V was clipped by 3 bases and J by 8 bases, with 7 bases between them. In DNA form, the CDR3 reads TGTGCCAGCAGCTCCGTTGGTACGCAGTATTTT. Amino acid sequence: CASSSVGTQYF.

The chain carries TRBV21-1 and TRBJ2-4; TRBD2, the table's D call, was not compared with the DNA. TRBV21-1 is a recognized pseudogene. The CDR3 has 14 amino acids. CDR3 residues: CASRTLWRLDIQYF. In nucleotides, the CDR3 is TGTGCCAGCAGGACTTTGTGGCGTTTGGACATTCAGTACTTC.

This rearrangement joins TRBV30 to TRBJ1-4, with D perhaps TRBD1 (5 bases). Germline lookup yields CDR1 GTSNPN and CDR2 SVGIG (reference sequence). The CDR3 contains 14 residues. V gave up 4 bases and J gave up 3 bases, with 12 bases separating them. Written as DNA, the CDR3 is TGTGCCTGGAAGGGCGACAGACCTAATGAAAAACTGTTTTTT. Translated, it gives CAWKGDRPNEKLFF.

The chain uses TRBV19 and TRBJ1-5; no clear D. This CDR3 contains 17 residues. Trimming took off 4 bases at V and 2 bases at J, with 18 bases between the two ends. Germline V gene sequence: CDR1 LNHDA, CDR2 SQIVND (reference sequence). CDR3 bases: TGTGCCAGTAGTAAAATCGGTCGGGGTAAGGGCAATCAGCCCCAGCATTTT. It yields the protein CASSKIGRGKGNQPQHF.

V usage is TRBV18 and J usage is TRBJ1-1, with D possibly being TRBD1 (5 bases). V was trimmed by 5 bases and J by 1 base, leaving 8 bases between them. This CDR3 has 13 amino acids. Looked up from germline, CDR1 is KGHSH and CDR2 is LQKENI. The CDR3 DNA follows: TGTGCCAGCTCATCGGACAAGAACACTGAAGCTTTCTTT. It is translated as CASSSDKNTEAFF.

This chain links TRBV6-6 with TRBJ1-2; no clear D gene. V lost 5 bases, J lost 5 bases, and 12 bases lay in between. Germline CDR1 reads MNHNY; CDR2 reads SVGAGI (reference sequence). This CDR3 is built from 13 residues. CDR3 residues: CASSQGSYYGYTF. The DNA for the CDR3 is TGTGCCAGCAGTCAAGGGAGTTATTATGGCTACACCTTC.

The V gene is TRBV7-2, the J gene TRBJ2-1, with TRBD2 matching over 9 bases. J lost 6 bases, V lost 3 bases, and 12 bases had no gene match. This CDR3 is built from 17 residues. In germline, CDR1 is SGHTA, CDR2 FQGNSA. The CDR3: CASSLGLAGMLGNEQFF. The CDR3 DNA sequence: TGTGCCAGCAGCTTGGGGCTAGCGGGGATGTTGGGCAATGAGCAGTTCTTC.

The chain couples TRBV7-2 to TRBJ1-5; a weak D match, TRBD1 (6 bases). The germline CDR1 and CDR2 sequences are SGHTA and FQGNSA. The CDR3 loop spans 17 amino acids. Trimming stripped 1 base from V and 2 bases from J, with 15 bases between. This CDR3 reads CASSLVSGGGGNQPQHF. Here the CDR3 DNA reads TGTGCCAGCAGCTTAGTTTCGGGAGGGGGGGGCAATCAGCCCCAGCATTTT. The entire variable domain, with the rest obtained from reference TRBV7-2 and TRBJ1-5, is as follows: GAGVSQSPSNKVTEKGKDVELRCDPISGHTALYWYRQSLGQGLEFLIYFQGNSAPDKSGLPSDRFSAERTGGSVSTLTIQRTQQEDSAVYLCASSLVSGGGGNQPQHFGDGTRLSIL.

The CDR3 reads CASSASATGRSNQPQHF. For the CDR3, the DNA is TGTGCCAGCTCAGCGAGCGCGACAGGGAGAAGCAATCAGCCCCAGCATTTT. The chain uses TRBV18 and TRBJ1-5, with 7 bases fitting TRBD1. Germline V lookup: CDR1 KGHSH, CDR2 LQKENI. The CDR3 has 17 residues. The junction had 11 bases not matched to a gene; V was cut back by 5 bases and J by 1 base.

The chain recombines TRBV19 with TRBJ1-4; D is perhaps TRBD1 (5 bases). Looked up from germline, CDR1 is LNHDA and CDR2 is SQIVND (reference sequence). V lost 3 bases and J lost 8, with 16 bases in between. The CDR3 covers 15 residues. The CDR3 protein is CASSIPTEGKEKLFF. CDR3 sequence (DNA): TGTGCCAGTAGTATTCCGACAGAAGGGAAAGAAAAACTGTTTTTT.

The V and J genes are TRBV5-6 and TRBJ2-1; D is undetermined. The CDR3 runs 12 residues. The germline V gene has CDR1 SGHDT and CDR2 YYEEEE. V lost 2 bases and J lost 0, with 0 bases in between. CDR3 protein: CASSFSYNEQFF. The CDR3 nucleotides are TGTGCCAGCAGCTTCTCCTACAATGAGCAGTTCTTC.

This rearrangement joins TRBV5-6 to TRBJ2-1, with 9 bases that match TRBD2. Per germline, CDR1 SGHDT and CDR2 YYEEEE. The length of the CDR3 is 17 residues. Trimming took 1 base from V and 9 from J; bases not matched to a gene: 14. CDR3: CASSLLFPGRGGPEQFF. For the CDR3, the DNA is TGTGCCAGCAGCTTGCTGTTCCCAGGGCGGGGGGGCCCTGAGCAGTTCTTC. The variable domain in full, with the rest retrieved from reference TRBV5-6 and TRBJ2-1, is DAGVTQSPTHLIKTRGQQVTLRCSPKSGHDTVSWYQQALGQGPQFIFQYYEEEERQRGNFPDRFSGHQFPNYSSELNVNALLLGDSALYLCASSLLFPGRGGPEQFFGPGTRLTVL.

The V and J genes are TRBV5-1 and TRBJ2-7, with 7 bases matching TRBD1. With V trimmed by 5 bases and J by 3 bases, 8 bases remained unmatched. The germline V gene has CDR1 SGHRS and CDR2 YFSETQ. This CDR3 spans 14 amino acids. In nucleotides, the CDR3 is TGCGCCAGCAGTTCGATAGACAGGGTCTACGAGCAGTACTTC. This sequence encodes CASSSIDRVYEQYF.

This chain uses TRBV19 with TRBJ2-7; 11 nucleotides line up with TRBD2. Trimming at V came to 4 bases and at J to 4 bases, leaving 3 bases not matched to a gene. Germline V gives CDR1 LNHDA, CDR2 SQIVND (reference sequence). The CDR3 length is 14 residues. The CDR3, as DNA: TGTGCCAGTAGTACTAGCGGGGGGATTTACGAGCAGTACTTC. This codes for CASSTSGGIYEQYF.

This clone is a singleton in its sample. The chain is built from TRBV12-3 or TRBV12-4 and TRBJ1-2, with unresolved D. CDR3 length equals 12 residues. V dropped 10 bases and J dropped 6 bases, with 15 bases sitting between them. The CDR3 sequence: CATREQVDGYTF. CDR3 nucleotide sequence: TGTGCCACCCGCGAGCAGGTTGATGGCTACACCTTC.